This TCR beta chain stems from a study of blood T cell repertoires in COVID-19. Background on the study: In each case, the material was cDNA or gDNA derived from T cells, B-cell-depleted T cells, or PBMCs.

In germline, CDR1 is DFQATT, CDR2 SNEGSKA (reference sequence). The V end lost 3 bases, the J end lost 4 bases, and 9 bases lay between the germline ends. There are 13 residues in the CDR3. This table comes from immunoSEQ multiplex PCR, and its TCRdb copy is limited to in-frame clones, with some not included. The data contain around 94,000 clones, around four fifths of them singletons. The sequencing input was peripheral blood. This receptor was identified in a human donor in a cohort sampled during active COVID-19. The chain uses TRBV20-1 and TRBJ2-2; unclear D gene. As DNA, the CDR3 is TGCAGTGCTAGTGGGCAGGCCACCGGGGAGCTGTTTTTT. Amino acid sequence: CSASGQATGELFF.